This T cell receptor (beta chain) came from a study of cytomegalovirus exposure and HLA in healthy donors. Turning to this clone: Its specificity is not known.

The study, taken as a whole, reports: The CMV antigen specificity of a few CMV-associated chains was confirmed through in vitro analysis. Productive rates of about 87% or about 30% were seen for most TCR beta V segments in an earlier analysis. Presence/absence analyses supposed approximately even sequencing depth among donors.

This PCR relied on a set of 60 Vbeta primers and 13 Jbeta primers. Here immunoSEQ multiplex PCR was the method, and the copy in TCRdb shows in-frame clones only, minus some. Among roughly 280,000 clones listed, roughly two thirds were seen once. CDR3 length: 14 amino acids. Germline V gives CDR1 MDHEN, CDR2 SYDVKM. V lost 3 bases and J 8 bases, leaving 13 bases between the germline ends. The TCR sequence derives from a female donor in good health and CMV-seronegative. Sequencing was performed on PBMCs. The rearrangement links TRBV28 to TRBJ1-4; D possibly corresponds to TRBD1 (6 bases). In DNA, the CDR3 is TGTGCCAGCAGTTTCAGGGGTTTGGGCGAAAAACTGTTTTTT. As protein: CASSFRGLGEKLFF.